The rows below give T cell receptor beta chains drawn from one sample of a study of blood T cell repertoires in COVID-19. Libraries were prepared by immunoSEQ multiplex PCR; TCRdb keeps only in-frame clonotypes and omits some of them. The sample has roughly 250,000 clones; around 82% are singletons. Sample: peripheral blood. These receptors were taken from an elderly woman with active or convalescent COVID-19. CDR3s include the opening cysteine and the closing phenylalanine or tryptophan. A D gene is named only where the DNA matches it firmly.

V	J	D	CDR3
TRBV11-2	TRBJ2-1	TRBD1	CASSPRTGSPYNEQFF
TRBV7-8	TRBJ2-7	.	CASSPQGVLAYEQYF
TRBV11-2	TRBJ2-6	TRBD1	CASSLRQGSTGANVLTF
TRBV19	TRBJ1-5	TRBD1	CASSTDRVQPQHF
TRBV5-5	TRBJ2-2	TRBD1	CASSFRDRPNTGELFF
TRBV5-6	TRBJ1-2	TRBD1	CASSPLTGLSNYGYTF
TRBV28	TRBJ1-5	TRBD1	CASSLTGQGGWGQPQHF
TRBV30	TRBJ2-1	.	CAWSLGNEQFF
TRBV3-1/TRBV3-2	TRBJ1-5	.	CASSHGGRSQPQHF
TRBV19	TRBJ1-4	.	CASRQRTNEKLFF
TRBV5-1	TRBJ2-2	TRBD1	CASSLGDRGPGELFF
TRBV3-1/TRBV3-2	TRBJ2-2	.	CASSQTGWTGELFF
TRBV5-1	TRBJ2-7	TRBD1	CASSSGQQGASYEQYF